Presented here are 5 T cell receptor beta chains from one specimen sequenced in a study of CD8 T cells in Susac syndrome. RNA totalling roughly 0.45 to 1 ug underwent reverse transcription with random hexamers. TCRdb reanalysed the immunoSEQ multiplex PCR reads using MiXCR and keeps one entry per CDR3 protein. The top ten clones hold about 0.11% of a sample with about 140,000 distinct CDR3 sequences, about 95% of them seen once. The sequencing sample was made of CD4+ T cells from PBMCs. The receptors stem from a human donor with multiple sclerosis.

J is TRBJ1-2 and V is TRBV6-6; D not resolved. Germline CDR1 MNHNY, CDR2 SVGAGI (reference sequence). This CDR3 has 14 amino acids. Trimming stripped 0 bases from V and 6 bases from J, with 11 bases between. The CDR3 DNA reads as TGTGCCAGCAGTTACTCACCCGGGTTCGATGGCTACACCTTC. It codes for CASSYSPGFDGYTF.

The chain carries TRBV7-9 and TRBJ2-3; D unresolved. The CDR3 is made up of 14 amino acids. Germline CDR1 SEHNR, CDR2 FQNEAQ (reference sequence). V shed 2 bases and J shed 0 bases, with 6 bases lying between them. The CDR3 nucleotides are TGTGCCAGCAGCTTATCTCATAGCACAGATACGCAGTATTTT. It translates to CASSLSHSTDTQYF. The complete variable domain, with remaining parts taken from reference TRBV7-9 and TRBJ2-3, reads DTGVSQNPRHKITKRGQNVTFRCDPISEHNRLYWYRQTLGQGPEFLTYFQNEAQLEKSRLLSDRFSAERPKGSFSTLEIQRTEQGDSAMYLCASSLSHSTDTQYFGPGTRLTVL.

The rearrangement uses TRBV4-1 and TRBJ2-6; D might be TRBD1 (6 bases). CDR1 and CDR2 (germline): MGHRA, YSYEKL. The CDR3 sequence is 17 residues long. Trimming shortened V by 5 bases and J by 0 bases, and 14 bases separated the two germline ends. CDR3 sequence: CASSDYRVSSGANVLTF. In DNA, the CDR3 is TGCGCCAGCAGCGATTACAGGGTATCCTCTGGGGCCAACGTCCTGACTTTC.

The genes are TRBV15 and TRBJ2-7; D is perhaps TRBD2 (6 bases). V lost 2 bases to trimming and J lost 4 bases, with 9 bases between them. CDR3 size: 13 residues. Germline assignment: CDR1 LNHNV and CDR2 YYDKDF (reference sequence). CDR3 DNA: TGTGCCACCAGCAGATACGGGGGTTACGAGCAGTACTTC. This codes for CATSRYGGYEQYF.

The CDR3 DNA follows: TGTGCCAGCAGAAAAGGTGGGGTTAATTCACCCCTCCACTTT. It translates to CASRKGGVNSPLHF. The V and J genes are TRBV28 and TRBJ1-6; D gene ambiguous. Germline loops: CDR1 MDHEN, CDR2 SYDVKM. The CDR3 contains 14 residues. Trimming removed 6 bases from V and 6 bases from J, with 12 bases in between.